This entry lists 2 T cell receptor beta chains sequenced from one sample in a study of blood T cell repertoires in COVID-19. Repertoires were generated with immunoSEQ multiplex PCR, while TCRdb's copy carries only in-frame clones and drops some. The table lists 200,000 to 250,000 clones, around 80% of them singletons, with 4.5% to 7% in the top ten. Sequences were obtained from peripheral blood. The receptors shown here come from a woman in her 70s with acute or convalescent COVID-19.

This clone was counted once. This chain joins TRBV4-1 and TRBJ1-1; a possible D gene is TRBD1 (6 bases). The CDR3 totals 17 residues. Trimming removed 0 bases at V and 0 bases at J, with 14 bases between. The germline gives CDR1 MGHRA, CDR2 YSYEKL. CDR3 loop: CASSQDRGRSMNTEAFF. For the CDR3, the DNA is TGCGCCAGCAGCCAAGACAGGGGCCGCTCAATGAACACTGAAGCTTTCTTT.

J is TRBJ2-2 and V is TRBV5-4; TRBD1 matches at 9 bases. With V trimmed by 4 bases and J by 0 bases, 7 bases remained unmatched. The CDR3 is 17 amino acids. Germline V lookup: CDR1 SGHNT, CDR2 YYREEE (reference sequence). Written as DNA, the CDR3 is TGTGCCAGCAGCCCCCCGGGACAGGGAGCGAACACCGGGGAGCTGTTTTTT. Its translation is CASSPPGQGANTGELFF.